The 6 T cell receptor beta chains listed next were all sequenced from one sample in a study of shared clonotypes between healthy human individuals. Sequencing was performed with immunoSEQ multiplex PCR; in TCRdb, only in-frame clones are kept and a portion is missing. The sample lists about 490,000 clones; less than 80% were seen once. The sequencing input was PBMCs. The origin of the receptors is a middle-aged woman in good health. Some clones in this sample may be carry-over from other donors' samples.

The CDR3 region has the DNA TGCGCCAGCACCGGTGGGACTAGCCGTCGCTACGAGCAGTACTTC. Its protein is CASTGGTSRRYEQYF. The chain carries TRBV10-2 and TRBJ2-7, with 9 bases identical to TRBD2. The CDR3 totals 15 residues. CDR1 is WSHSY and CDR2 is SAAADI in the germline V gene. Trimming cost V 7 bases and J 3 bases; bases outside gene matches: 10.

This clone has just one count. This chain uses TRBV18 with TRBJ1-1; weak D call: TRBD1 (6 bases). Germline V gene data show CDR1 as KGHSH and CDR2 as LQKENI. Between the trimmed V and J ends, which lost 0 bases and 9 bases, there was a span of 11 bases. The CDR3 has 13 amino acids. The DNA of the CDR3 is TGTGCCAGCTCACCACCCCACAGGGAACAAGCTTTCTTT. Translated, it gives CASSPPHREQAFF.

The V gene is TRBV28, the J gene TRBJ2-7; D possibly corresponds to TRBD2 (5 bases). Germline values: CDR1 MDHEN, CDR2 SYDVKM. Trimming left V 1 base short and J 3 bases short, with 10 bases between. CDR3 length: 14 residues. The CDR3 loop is CASSLLRAFYEQYF. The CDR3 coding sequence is TGTGCCAGCAGTTTATTGCGGGCCTTCTACGAGCAGTACTTC. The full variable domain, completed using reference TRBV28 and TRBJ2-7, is DVKVTQSSRYLVKRTGEKVFLECVQDMDHENMFWYRQDPGLGLRLIYFSYDVKMKEKGDIPEGYSVSREKKERFSLILESASTNQTSMYLCASSLLRAFYEQYFGPGTRLTVT.

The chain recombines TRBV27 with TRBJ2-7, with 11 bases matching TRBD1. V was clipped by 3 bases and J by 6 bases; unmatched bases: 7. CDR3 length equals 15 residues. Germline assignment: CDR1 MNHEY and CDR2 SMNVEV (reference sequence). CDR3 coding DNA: TGTGCCAGCAGTTTGACCGGGACAGGGGGTTTCGAGCAGTACTTC. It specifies CASSLTGTGGFEQYF.

The CDR3 bases are TGTGCCAGCTCACCAGCTAGCGGGAGATATACGCAGTATTTT. Protein product: CASSPASGRYTQYF. The V and J genes are TRBV18 and TRBJ2-3; 10 bases are shared with TRBD2. Trimming took 2 bases from V and 7 from J; bases not matched to a gene: 3. CDR1 and CDR2 (germline): KGHSH, LQKENI. The CDR3 length is 14 residues.

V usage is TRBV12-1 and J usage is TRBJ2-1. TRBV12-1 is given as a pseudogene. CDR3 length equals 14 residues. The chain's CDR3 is CASSPSCDDNEQFF. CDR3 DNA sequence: TGTGCCAGCAGCCCGAGTTGTGACGACAATGAGCAGTTCTTC.